A single sample is the source of the 15 T cell receptor beta chains below, sequenced in a study of lymphopenia after photon versus proton radiotherapy. Data came from immunoSEQ multiplex PCR; TCRdb stores just in-frame clones and leaves some out. This sample has about 20,000 clones, with 84% found just once. The sample here was peripheral blood, taken from a patient treated with photon-based radiotherapy. These receptors were obtained from a woman between 50 and 59 years old with pancreatic cancer.

The chain employs TRBV7-9 and TRBJ2-5; 7 bases are a match to TRBD1. Germline trimming cut 3 bases from V and 5 bases from J; bases unmatched to any gene: 12. This CDR3 region has 16 residues. Germline CDR1 is SEHNR and CDR2 is FQNEAQ (reference sequence). In nucleotides, the CDR3 is TGTGCCAGCAGCTTGCCTTCTGTAGGGGGCAGGGAGACCCAGTACTTC. As protein: CASSLPSVGGRETQYF. Filled out from reference TRBV7-9 and TRBJ2-5, the complete variable domain reads DTGVSQNPRHKITKRGQNVTFRCDPISEHNRLYWYRQTLGQGPEFLTYFQNEAQLEKSRLLSDRFSAERPKGSFSTLEIQRTEQGDSAMYLCASSLPSVGGRETQYFGPGTRLLVL.

The chain is built from TRBV2 and TRBJ2-4; D remains ambiguous. This CDR3 has 16 residues. The germline CDR1 and CDR2 sequences are SNHLY and FYNNEI. Trimming took off 7 bases at V and 0 bases at J, with 16 bases between the two ends. This CDR3 reads CASTGGPALAKNIQYF. The CDR3 DNA reads TGTGCCAGCACTGGCGGTCCAGCCTTAGCCAAAAACATTCAGTACTTC.

The J gene is TRBJ2-1, the V gene TRBV30; D is ambiguous. CDR1 is GTSNPN and CDR2 is SVGIG in the germline V gene (reference sequence). There are 11 residues in the CDR3. V was pared by 4 bases and J by 3 bases, with 4 bases between. Here the CDR3 reads CAWTSYNEQFF. The CDR3 region has the DNA TGTGCCTGGACTAGCTACAATGAGCAGTTCTTC.

This chain connects TRBV27 to TRBJ2-2; possibly TRBD2 for D (5 bases). The CDR3 spans 13 residues. From germline, CDR1 is MNHEY and CDR2 SMNVEV (reference sequence). Trimming pared 2 bases from V and 6 bases from J, leaving 7 bases between. DNA for the CDR3: TGTGCCAGCAGTTTAAAGAGGGCCGGGGAGCTGTTTTTT. Amino acids: CASSLKRAGELFF.

This chain connects TRBV18 to TRBJ1-1; a possible D gene is TRBD1 (5 bases). The V gene lost 3 bases and the J gene lost 3 bases, with 14 bases spanning the gap. Looked up from germline, CDR1 is KGHSH and CDR2 is LQKENI. The length of the CDR3 is 15 residues. CDR3 loop: CASSPPYEGDTEAFF. Written as DNA, the CDR3 is TGTGCCAGCTCACCCCCTTATGAAGGGGACACTGAAGCTTTCTTT.

This clone was detected only a few times. V usage is TRBV4-2 and J usage is TRBJ1-3; tentatively, D is TRBD1 (6 bases). Germline V lookup: CDR1 LGHNA, CDR2 YNFKEQ. Trimming took off 0 bases at V and 2 bases at J, with 11 bases between the two ends. There are 16 residues in the CDR3. The CDR3 is CASSQDQGGTGNTIYF. CDR3 DNA sequence: TGTGCCAGCAGCCAAGATCAAGGGGGGACTGGAAACACCATATATTTT.

The chain has TRBV7-6 and TRBJ2-7; maybe TRBD1 (6 bases). V gave up 5 bases and J gave up 1 base, with 27 bases separating them. Germline V gene data show CDR1 as SGHVS and CDR2 as FNYEAQ. The CDR3 runs 19 residues. The CDR3 coding sequence is TGTGCCAGCAGCCCGGGCGTTGGGGTGGGACATCTGGGTTCCTACGAGCAGTACTTC. Protein sequence: CASSPGVGVGHLGSYEQYF.

The rearrangement uses TRBV5-1 and TRBJ2-3; 9 bases agree with TRBD1. Germline trimming cut 2 bases from V and 0 bases from J; bases unmatched to any gene: 7. The CDR3 extends over 17 amino acids. In germline, CDR1 is SGHRS, CDR2 YFSETQ. CDR3 DNA sequence: TGCGCCAGCAGCTTCGGGACAGGGCGTTCTAGCACAGATACGCAGTATTTT. Its protein is CASSFGTGRSSTDTQYF.

The V gene is TRBV9, the J gene TRBJ2-1; weak D call: TRBD1 (5 bases). Between the trimmed V and J ends, which lost 0 bases and 3 bases, there was a span of 7 bases. The germline V gene has CDR1 SGDLS and CDR2 YYNGEE. This CDR3 is 14 amino acids long. CDR3 nucleotides: TGTGCCAGCAGCGTAGTAGGGGACTACAATGAGCAGTTCTTC. Amino acid sequence: CASSVVGDYNEQFF.

This clone was recorded only once. This chain uses TRBV9 with TRBJ2-3; tentative D call: TRBD2 (5 bases). The CDR3 totals 15 residues. Germline V gives CDR1 SGDLS, CDR2 YYNGEE. Deletions cut 4 bases from V and 1 base from J, with 13 bases between. CDR3 bases: TGTGCCAGCAGCAAGTACCTTAGCGGCACAGATACGCAGTATTTT. The encoded protein is CASSKYLSGTDTQYF.

The chain couples TRBV5-1 to TRBJ2-1, with 7 bases lining up with TRBD2. The germline V gene has CDR1 SGHRS and CDR2 YFSETQ. The CDR3 consists of 15 residues. V was clipped by 4 bases and J by 7 bases; unmatched bases: 11. CDR3 in DNA: TGCGCCAGCAGCACCCTAGCGGCCGGGGGGAATGAGCAGTTCTTC. The encoded protein is CASSTLAAGGNEQFF. The full variable domain, completed using reference TRBV5-1 and TRBJ2-1, is KAGVTQTPRYLIKTRGQQVTLSCSPISGHRSVSWYQQTPGQGLQFLFEYFSETQRNKGNFPGRFSGRQFSNSRSEMNVSTLELGDSALYLCASSTLAAGGNEQFFGPGTRLTVL.

V gene TRBV5-4 combines with J gene TRBJ1-6; 7 bases line up with TRBD1. From germline, CDR1 is SGHNT and CDR2 YYREEE (reference sequence). The CDR3 contains 15 residues. V trimming: 2 bases; J trimming: 7 bases; junction bases outside the gene matches: 6. CDR3 residues: CASSLARGENSPLHF. The CDR3 DNA sequence: TGTGCCAGCAGCTTAGCCAGGGGGGAGAATTCACCCCTCCACTTT.

The DNA for the CDR3 is TGTGCCAGCAGCTTAGCGGGACAGGGGGGTGAAAAACTGTTTTTT. Translating it yields CASSLAGQGGEKLFF. The chain combines TRBV7-9 with TRBJ1-4; 11 nucleotides agree with TRBD1. V lost 0 bases, J lost 7 bases, and 1 base stayed unmatched. Germline V gene data show CDR1 as SEHNR and CDR2 as FQNEAQ (reference sequence). This CDR3 has 15 residues.

This chain links TRBV2 with TRBJ1-4; no firm D call. The CDR3 is 15 amino acids. Germline loops: CDR1 SNHLY, CDR2 FYNNEI. V was cut by 4 bases and J by 0 bases, with 9 bases left in between. CDR3 in amino acids: CASSGTLSTNEKLFF. CDR3 bases: TGTGCCAGCAGTGGGACTCTTTCAACTAATGAAAAACTGTTTTTT.

This clone was recorded only once. V gene TRBV7-8 combines with J gene TRBJ2-7, with 11 bases identical to TRBD2. This CDR3 is built from 17 residues. The germline CDR1 and CDR2 sequences are SGHVS and FQNEAQ. The junction had 8 bases not matched to a gene; V was cut back by 3 bases and J by 1 base. CDR3 in amino acids: CASSFGTGTSGSYEQYF. CDR3 nucleotides: TGTGCCAGCAGCTTCGGGACCGGGACTAGCGGTTCCTACGAGCAGTACTTC.